These 6 T cell receptor beta chains share one sample of origin, sequenced in a study of cytomegalovirus exposure and HLA in healthy donors. The PCR was carried out with 60 Vbeta primers and 13 Jbeta primers. Assay: immunoSEQ multiplex PCR; the TCRdb copy retains only in-frame clones and omits some. The sample holds approximately 280,000 clones, 86% seen once. Sequenced material: PBMCs. These receptors originate from a man aged 35-49 years in good health and CMV-seropositive.

This clone came up once. The V call is TRBV5-4, the J call TRBJ2-5; 9 bases are a match to TRBD2. Losses at the gene ends were 3 bases for V and 2 bases for J; bases not matched to a gene: 5. Germline assignment: CDR1 SGHNT and CDR2 YYREEE (reference sequence). The CDR3 totals 15 residues. CDR3 sequence reads: CASSSAGGDQETQYF. CDR3 DNA sequence: TGTGCCAGCAGCTCGGCGGGAGGGGATCAAGAGACCCAGTACTTC.

V usage is TRBV9 and J usage is TRBJ1-2; no firm D call. V lost 0 bases and J 4 bases, leaving 19 bases between the germline ends. CDR3 length: 17 residues. The V gene's germline CDR1 is SGDLS and CDR2 YYNGEE. CDR3 sequence reads: CASSVAPGGGGLYGYTF. CDR3 nucleotides: TGTGCCAGCAGCGTAGCCCCTGGCGGCGGCGGACTCTATGGCTACACCTTC.

In its sample, this clone was seen many times. The V and J genes are TRBV5-1 and TRBJ2-1, with a tentative D call TRBD1 (6 bases). This CDR3 region has 15 residues. V dropped 2 bases and J dropped 8 bases, with 17 bases sitting between them. Looked up from germline, CDR1 is SGHRS and CDR2 is YFSETQ. CDR3 protein: CASSLSLGGHDEQFF. As DNA, the CDR3 is TGCGCCAGCAGCTTATCCCTAGGGGGTCACGATGAGCAGTTCTTC.

V and J are TRBV11-1 and TRBJ2-1; 10 positions agree with TRBD1. CDR3 length: 15 residues. J lost 5 bases, V lost 5 bases, and 6 bases had no gene match. Germline values: CDR1 SGHAT, CDR2 FQDESV (reference sequence). The CDR3 is CASSLGDRGDNEQFF. CDR3 bases: TGTGCCAGCAGCCTAGGGGACAGGGGAGACAATGAGCAGTTCTTC.

The chain links TRBV29-1 to TRBJ2-7, with D tentatively TRBD1 (5 bases). V was trimmed by 6 bases and J by 2 bases, leaving 17 bases between them. This CDR3 comprises 14 residues. From germline, CDR1 is SQVTM and CDR2 ANQGSEA. The CDR3 protein is CSVLRESGTYEQYF. CDR3 coding DNA: TGCAGCGTCCTCAGGGAAAGTGGAACCTACGAGCAGTACTTC.

The rearrangement joins TRBV30 to TRBJ2-3; D is ambiguous. This CDR3 region has 12 residues. The V end lost 2 bases, the J end lost 5 bases, and 8 bases lay between the germline ends. Germline values: CDR1 GTSNPN, CDR2 SVGIG (reference sequence). This chain's CDR3 is CAWSPGRDTQYF. In nucleotides, the CDR3 is TGTGCCTGGAGTCCGGGTCGAGATACGCAGTATTTT.